These 5 T cell receptor beta chains came from one sample sequenced in a study of OX40 agonist ivuxolimab in advanced cancers. Libraries were prepared by immunoSEQ multiplex PCR; TCRdb keeps only in-frame clonotypes and omits some of them. The sample shows roughly 80,000 clones, about 86% of them seen only once. The material sequenced was CD4+ or CD8+ T cells sorted from blood, taken in a trial of the OX40 agonist ivuxolimab. The receptors stem from an adult with an advanced solid tumor such as melanoma, head and neck, liver or kidney cancer.

The rearrangement joins TRBV19 to TRBJ1-1; 7 positions agree with TRBD1. CDR3 length: 14 residues. CDR1 is LNHDA, CDR2 SQIVND, per germline (reference sequence). The V segment lost 7 bases and the J segment 0 bases; nucleotides outside the gene matches: 5. CDR3: CASTRQGVNTEAFF. In DNA, the CDR3 is TGTGCCAGTACAAGACAGGGAGTGAACACTGAAGCTTTCTTT.

Turning to this clone: The same CDR3 arises from other DNA sequences in this sample as well. J is TRBJ1-2 and V is TRBV7-9; possibly TRBD1 for D (5 bases). CDR3 size: 14 residues. Germline CDR1 is SEHNR and CDR2 is FQNEAQ (reference sequence). V was clipped by 1 base and J by 2 bases, with 8 bases between them. The CDR3 loop reads CASSLGTFNYGYTF. DNA for the CDR3: TGTGCCAGCAGCTTAGGGACATTCAACTATGGCTACACCTTC.

The chain is built from TRBV6-4 and TRBJ2-3; 7 bases agree with TRBD2. This CDR3 spans 15 amino acids. The germline V gene has CDR1 MRHNA and CDR2 SNTAGT. The ends lost 3 bases at V and 5 bases at J; junction bases unmatched: 8. The CDR3 nucleotides are TGTGCCAGCAGTGAAGAGGGAGGGAATAAAGATACGCAGTATTTT. Translating it yields CASSEEGGNKDTQYF.

The J gene is TRBJ2-7, the V gene TRBV11-2; D gene uncertain. With 5 bases removed from V and 5 bases from J, the gap between germline ends came to 13 bases. Germline lookup yields CDR1 SGHAT and CDR2 FQNNGV. The CDR3 covers 13 residues. The CDR3 coding sequence is TGTGCCAGCAGCCCTCCGGGTCGGGACGAGCAGTACGTC. Protein sequence: CASSPPGRDEQYV.

This chain connects TRBV28 to TRBJ1-6, with TRBD1 as a possible D gene (6 bases). V was trimmed by 5 bases and J by 8 bases, leaving 10 bases between them. The CDR3 has 13 amino acids. Per the germline V gene, CDR1 is MDHEN and CDR2 is SYDVKM. CDR3 DNA: TGTGCCAGCAGTCAAGACAGGTATTCACCCCTCCACTTT. Its translation is CASSQDRYSPLHF.